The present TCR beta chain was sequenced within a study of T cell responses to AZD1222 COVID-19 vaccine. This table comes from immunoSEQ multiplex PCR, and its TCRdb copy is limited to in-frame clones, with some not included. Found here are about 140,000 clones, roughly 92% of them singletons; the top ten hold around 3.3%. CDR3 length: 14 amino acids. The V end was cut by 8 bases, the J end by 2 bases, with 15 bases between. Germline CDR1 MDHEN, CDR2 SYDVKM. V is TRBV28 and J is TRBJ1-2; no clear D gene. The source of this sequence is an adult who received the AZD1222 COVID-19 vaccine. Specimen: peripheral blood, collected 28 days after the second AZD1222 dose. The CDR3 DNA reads TGTGCCAGCGGGTGGCAGGCCCCAAACTATGGCTACACCTTC. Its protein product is CASGWQAPNYGYTF.